The table lists the clone carrying this TCR beta chain with a few counts. This entry is derived from a study of blood T cells in healthy people across ages. With V trimmed by 4 bases and J by 5 bases, 6 bases remained unmatched. CDR1 is SEHNR and CDR2 is FQNEAQ in the germline V gene (reference sequence). This CDR3 has 14 residues. A second PCR of 7 to 11 cycles used a sample-barcoded 5' primer and a J-beta primer mix. The template-switch adaptor, which had 12 random nucleotides, put a tag on each cDNA molecule. Sequencing yielded, for each sample, at least 3 million paired-end reads carrying CDR3. TCRdb reprocessed the 5' RACE reads via MiXCR and lists one record per CDR3 protein. Of about 1.6 million distinct CDR3 sequences listed, almost 35% are singletons.

Sequenced: blood. This receptor was taken from a woman aged 25 to 39 in good health. The rearrangement joins TRBV7-9 to TRBJ2-7; 9 bases are a match to TRBD1. CDR3 DNA sequence: TGTGCCAGCAGCTGGGGGGACAGGGCGCACGAGCAGTACTTC. Protein: CASSWGDRAHEQYF.